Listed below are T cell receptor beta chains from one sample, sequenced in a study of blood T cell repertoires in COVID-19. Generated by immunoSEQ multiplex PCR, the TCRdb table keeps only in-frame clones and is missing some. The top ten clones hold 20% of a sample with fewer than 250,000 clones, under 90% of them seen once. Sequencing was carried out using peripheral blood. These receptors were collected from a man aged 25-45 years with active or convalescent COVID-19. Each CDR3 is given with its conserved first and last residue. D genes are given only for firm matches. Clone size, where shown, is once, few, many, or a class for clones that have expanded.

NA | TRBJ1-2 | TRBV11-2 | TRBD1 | TGTGCCAGCAGCTTAGAGGGACAGGGAAACTATGGCTACACCTTC | CASSLEGQGNYGYTF
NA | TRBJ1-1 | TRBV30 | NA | TGTGCCTGGACCTCTTTCACTGAAGCTTTCTTT | CAWTSFTEAFF
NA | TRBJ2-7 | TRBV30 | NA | TGTGCCTGGGGGAACAGGGTACCCCCCTACGAGCAGTACTTC | CAWGNRVPPYEQYF
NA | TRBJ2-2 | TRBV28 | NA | TGTGCCAGCAGTTTGGGCTCGTACCAGAACACCGGGGAGCTGTTTTTT | CASSLGSYQNTGELFF
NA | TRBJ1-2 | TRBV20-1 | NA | TGCAGTGCCCCTGGGGGGTATGGCTACACCTTC | CSAPGGYGYTF
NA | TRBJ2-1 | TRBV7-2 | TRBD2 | TGTGCCAGCAGCCAACACCGGACTAGCGGGAGGATTTCCTACAATGAGCAGTTCTTC | CASSQHRTSGRISYNEQFF
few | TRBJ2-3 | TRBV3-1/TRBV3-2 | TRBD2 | TGTGCCAGCAGCCAAATACCGGGACTAGCTTCAGATACGCAGTATTTT | CASSQIPGLASDTQYF
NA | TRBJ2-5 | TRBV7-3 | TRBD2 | TGTGCCAGCAGCCGGACTAGCGGTCGAGTCGAGACCCAGTACTTC | CASSRTSGRVETQYF
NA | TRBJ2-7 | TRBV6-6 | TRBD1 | TGTGCCAGCAGGTCCATATCAGGGGGTTTGACCGAGCAGTACTTC | CASRSISGGLTEQYF
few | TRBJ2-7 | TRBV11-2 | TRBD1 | TGTGCCAGCAGCCCGGGACAGGTTACCCCCTACGAGCAGTACTTC | CASSPGQVTPYEQYF
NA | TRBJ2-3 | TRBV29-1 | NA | TGCAGCGCCTCGGACACCGGAAACACAGATACGCAGTATTTT | CSASDTGNTDTQYF
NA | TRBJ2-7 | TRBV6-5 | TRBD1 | TGTGCCAGCAGTTTAGACCCGGGACAGGGGGACGAGCAGTACTTC | CASSLDPGQGDEQYF
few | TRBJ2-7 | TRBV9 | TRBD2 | TGTGCCAGCAGCGTCATCATCCCCGGGTTGCGGGAGGCCTACGAGCAGTACTTC | CASSVIIPGLREAYEQYF
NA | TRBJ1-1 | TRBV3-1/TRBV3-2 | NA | TGTGCCAGCAGTCGGGTGAACACTGAAGCTTTCTTT | CASSRVNTEAFF
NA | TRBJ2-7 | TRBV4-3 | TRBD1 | TGCGCCAGCAGCCTCGGGACAGGGGACGGCGAGCAGTACTTC | CASSLGTGDGEQYF
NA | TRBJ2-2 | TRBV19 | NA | TGTGCCACTAAGTGGGGGCCGAACACCGGGGAGCTGTTTTTT | CATKWGPNTGELFF
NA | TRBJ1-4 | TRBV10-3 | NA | TGTGCCATCAGTGCACGGGGTGCTAATGAAAAACTGTTTTTT | CAISARGANEKLFF
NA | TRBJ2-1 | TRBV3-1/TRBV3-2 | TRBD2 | TGTGCCAGCAGTCAGCCCCCGGGACTAGATCTGTTCTTC | CASSQPPGLDLFF
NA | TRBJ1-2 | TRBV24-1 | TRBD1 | TGTGCCACCAGTGACCCAGACAGGGGGAATGGCTACACCTTC | CATSDPDRGNGYTF
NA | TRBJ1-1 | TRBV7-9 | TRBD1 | TGTGCCAGCAGCCCCGGACAGGGCGGGTGGATGAACACTGAAGCTTTCTTT | CASSPGQGGWMNTEAFF
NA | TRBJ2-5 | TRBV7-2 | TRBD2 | TGTGCCAGCAGCTTAGGGACTAGCGGGGGGACCCGGGAGACCCAGTACTTC | CASSLGTSGGTRETQYF
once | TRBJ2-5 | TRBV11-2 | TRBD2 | TGTGCCAGCAGCTTAACAAGCGGGGCCCAAGAGACCCAGTACTTC | CASSLTSGAQETQYF
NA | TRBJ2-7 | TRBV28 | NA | TGTGCCAGCACCACCCAGGTCGTAGGCTACGAGCAGTACTTC | CASTTQVVGYEQYF
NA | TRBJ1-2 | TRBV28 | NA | TGTGCCAGCCGGGAAACAGGGCGAGCTAACTATGGCTACACCTTC | CASRETGRANYGYTF
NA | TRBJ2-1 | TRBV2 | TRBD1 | TGTGCCACAGTTAAAGACAGGGGGGCCTACAATGAGCAGTTCTTC | CATVKDRGAYNEQFF
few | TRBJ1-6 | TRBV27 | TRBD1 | TGTGCCAGCAGTTTCTCCGCGACAGGGGGCGCCTATAATTCACCCCTCCACTTT | CASSFSATGGAYNSPLHF
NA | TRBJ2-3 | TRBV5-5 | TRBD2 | TGTGCCAGCAGCTTGAATCCGGCTAGCGGGAGGTTAGATACGCAGTATTTT | CASSLNPASGRLDTQYF
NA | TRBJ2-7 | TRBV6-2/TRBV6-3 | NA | TGTGCCAGCAGTTACGAGCTCGGACAAATCGGAAGCTACGAGCAGTACTTC | CASSYELGQIGSYEQYF
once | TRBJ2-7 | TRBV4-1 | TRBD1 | TGCGCCAGCAGCCTAGGACAGGACAGCTCCTACGAGCAGTACTTC | CASSLGQDSSYEQYF
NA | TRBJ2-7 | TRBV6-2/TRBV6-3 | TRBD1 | TGTGCCAGCAGTTACGCGGACAGGGGCTCCTACGAGCAGTACTTC | CASSYADRGSYEQYF
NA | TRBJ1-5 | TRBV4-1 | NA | TGCGCCAGCAGCAAAGCGGGCGCGGGGCCCCAGCATTTT | CASSKAGAGPQHF
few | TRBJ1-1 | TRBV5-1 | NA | TGCGCCAGCAGCAAAGGACACACGAACACTGAAGCTTTCTTT | CASSKGHTNTEAFF
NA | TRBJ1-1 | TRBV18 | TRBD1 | TGTGCCAGCTCACCATCGACAGGGTTCGGGGCTTTCTTT | CASSPSTGFGAFF
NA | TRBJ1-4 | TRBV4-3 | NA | TGCGCCAGCAGCCAAGACAGGGGCAAGGGTAATGAAAAACTGTTTTTT | CASSQDRGKGNEKLFF
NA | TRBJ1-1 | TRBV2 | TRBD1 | TGTGCCACCAGCAAGGCAGGGGGCACTGAAGCTTTCTTT | CATSKAGGTEAFF
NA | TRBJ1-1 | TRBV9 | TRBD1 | TGTGCCAGCAGCGGAGGGACAGGGAGAAACACTGAAGCTTTCTTT | CASSGGTGRNTEAFF
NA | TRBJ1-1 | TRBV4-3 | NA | TGCGCCAGCAGCTATCGTACCCGGGGAGCTGAAGCTTTCTTT | CASSYRTRGAEAFF
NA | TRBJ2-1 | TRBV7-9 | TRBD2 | TGTGCCAGCAGAAATAGAGGTACTAGCGGGAGCCCCTACAATGAGCAGTTCTTC | CASRNRGTSGSPYNEQFF
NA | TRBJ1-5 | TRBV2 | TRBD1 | TGTGCCAGCATGGAAGGGACAGCGATTAATAGCAATCAGCCCCAGCATTTT | CASMEGTAINSNQPQHF
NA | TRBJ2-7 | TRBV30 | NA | TGTGCCTGGAGTCGGGGGTACGAGCAGTACTTC | CAWSRGYEQYF
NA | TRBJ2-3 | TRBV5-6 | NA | TGTGCCAGCAGCTTGACTAGGACAGATACGCAGTATTTT | CASSLTRTDTQYF